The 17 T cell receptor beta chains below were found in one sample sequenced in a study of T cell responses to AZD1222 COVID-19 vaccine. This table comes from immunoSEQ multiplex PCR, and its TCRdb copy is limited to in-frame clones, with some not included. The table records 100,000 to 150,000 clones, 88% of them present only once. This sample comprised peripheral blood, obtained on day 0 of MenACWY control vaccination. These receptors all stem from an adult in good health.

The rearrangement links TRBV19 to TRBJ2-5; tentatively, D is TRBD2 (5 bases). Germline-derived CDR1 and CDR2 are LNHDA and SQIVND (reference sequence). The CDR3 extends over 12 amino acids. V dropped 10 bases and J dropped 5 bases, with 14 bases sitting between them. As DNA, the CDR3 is TGTGCCACCGACGAGGGCGACGAGACCCAGTACTTC. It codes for CATDEGDETQYF.

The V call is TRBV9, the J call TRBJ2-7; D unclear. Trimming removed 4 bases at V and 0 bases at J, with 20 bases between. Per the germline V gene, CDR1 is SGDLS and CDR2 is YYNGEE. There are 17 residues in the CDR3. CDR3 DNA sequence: TGTGCCAGCAGCCTTGGTGAGGAGCGCGGACCCTCCTACGAGCAGTACTTC. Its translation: CASSLGEERGPSYEQYF.

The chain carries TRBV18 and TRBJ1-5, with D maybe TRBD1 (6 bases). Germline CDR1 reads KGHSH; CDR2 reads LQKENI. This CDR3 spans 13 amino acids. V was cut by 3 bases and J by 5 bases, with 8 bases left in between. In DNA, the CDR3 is TGTGCCAGCTCACCTCAGGGGTATCAGCCCCAGCATTTT. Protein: CASSPQGYQPQHF.

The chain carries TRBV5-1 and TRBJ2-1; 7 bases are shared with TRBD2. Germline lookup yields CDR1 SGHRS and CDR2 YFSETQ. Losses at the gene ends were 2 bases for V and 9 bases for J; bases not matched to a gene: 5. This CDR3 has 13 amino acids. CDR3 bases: TGCGCCAGCAGCTTCACTAGCGAAGGTGAGCAGTTCTTC. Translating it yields CASSFTSEGEQFF.

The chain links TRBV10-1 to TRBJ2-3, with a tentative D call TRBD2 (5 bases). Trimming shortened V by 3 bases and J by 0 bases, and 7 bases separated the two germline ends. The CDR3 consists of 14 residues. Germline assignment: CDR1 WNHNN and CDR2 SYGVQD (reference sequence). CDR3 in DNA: TGCGCCAGCAGTGACCAGCGGAGCACAGATACGCAGTATTTT. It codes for CASSDQRSTDTQYF.

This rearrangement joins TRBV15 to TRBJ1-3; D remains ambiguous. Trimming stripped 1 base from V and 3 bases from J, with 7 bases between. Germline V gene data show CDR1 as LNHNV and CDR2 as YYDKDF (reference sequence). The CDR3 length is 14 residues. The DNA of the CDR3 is TGTGCCACCAGCAGAGGTAGTCTTGGAAACACCATATATTTT. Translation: CATSRGSLGNTIYF.

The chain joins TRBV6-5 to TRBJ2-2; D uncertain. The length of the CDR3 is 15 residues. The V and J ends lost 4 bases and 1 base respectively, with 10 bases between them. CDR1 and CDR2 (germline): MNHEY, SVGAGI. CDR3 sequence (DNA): TGTGCCAGCAGTTTACGGTTCGTGAACACCGGGGAGCTGTTTTTT. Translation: CASSLRFVNTGELFF.

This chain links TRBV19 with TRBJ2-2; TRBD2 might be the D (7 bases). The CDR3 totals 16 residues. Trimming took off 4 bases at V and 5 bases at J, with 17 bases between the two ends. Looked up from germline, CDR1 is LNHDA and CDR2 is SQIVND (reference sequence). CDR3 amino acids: CASSTPLGRGTGELFF. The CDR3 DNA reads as TGTGCCAGTAGTACCCCATTGGGGAGGGGGACCGGGGAGCTGTTTTTT.

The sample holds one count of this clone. The CDR3 DNA is TGTGCCTGGAGTGTGGGGATGCTTAACTATGGCTACACCTTC. Protein sequence: CAWSVGMLNYGYTF. The chain is built from TRBV30 and TRBJ1-2; no reliable D call. The germline V gene has CDR1 GTSNPN and CDR2 SVGIG (reference sequence). V was pared by 0 bases and J by 1 base, with 9 bases between. The length of the CDR3 is 14 residues.

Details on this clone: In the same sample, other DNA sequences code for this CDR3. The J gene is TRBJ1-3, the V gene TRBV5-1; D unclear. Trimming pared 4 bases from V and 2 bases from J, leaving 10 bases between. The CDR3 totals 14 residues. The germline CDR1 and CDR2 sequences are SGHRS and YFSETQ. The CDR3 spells CASSPGTAGNTIYF. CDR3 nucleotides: TGCGCCAGCAGCCCCGGCACAGCTGGAAACACCATATATTTT.

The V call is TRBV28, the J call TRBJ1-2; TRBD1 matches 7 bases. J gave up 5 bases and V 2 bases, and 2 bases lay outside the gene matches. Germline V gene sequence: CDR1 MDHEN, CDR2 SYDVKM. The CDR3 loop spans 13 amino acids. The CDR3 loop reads CASSLQGGYGYTF. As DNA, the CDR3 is TGTGCCAGCAGTTTACAGGGGGGGTATGGCTACACCTTC.

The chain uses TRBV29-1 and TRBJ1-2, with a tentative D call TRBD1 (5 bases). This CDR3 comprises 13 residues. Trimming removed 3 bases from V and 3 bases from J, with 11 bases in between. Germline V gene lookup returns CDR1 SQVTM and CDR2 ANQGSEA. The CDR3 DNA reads TGCAGCGTTGAGGAGGGACTGTACTATGGCTACACCTTC. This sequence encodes CSVEEGLYYGYTF.

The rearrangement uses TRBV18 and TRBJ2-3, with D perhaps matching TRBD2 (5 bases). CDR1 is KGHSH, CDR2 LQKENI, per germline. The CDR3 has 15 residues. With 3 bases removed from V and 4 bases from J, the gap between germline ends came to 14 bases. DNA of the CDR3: TGTGCCAGCTCACCCCCGACCGCGGGCCCAGATACGCAGTATTTT. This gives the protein CASSPPTAGPDTQYF.

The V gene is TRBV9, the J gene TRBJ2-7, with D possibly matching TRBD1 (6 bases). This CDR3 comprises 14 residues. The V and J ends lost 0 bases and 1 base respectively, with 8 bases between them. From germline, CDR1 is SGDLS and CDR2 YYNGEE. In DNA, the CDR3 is TGTGCCAGCAGCGTAGAGGGACAATCCTACGAGCAGTACTTC. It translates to CASSVEGQSYEQYF.

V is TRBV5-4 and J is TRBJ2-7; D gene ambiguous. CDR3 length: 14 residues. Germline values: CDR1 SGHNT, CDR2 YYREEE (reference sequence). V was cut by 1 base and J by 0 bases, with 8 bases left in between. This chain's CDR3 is CASSLNPNSYEQYF. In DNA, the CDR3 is TGTGCCAGCAGCTTGAACCCTAACTCCTACGAGCAGTACTTC.

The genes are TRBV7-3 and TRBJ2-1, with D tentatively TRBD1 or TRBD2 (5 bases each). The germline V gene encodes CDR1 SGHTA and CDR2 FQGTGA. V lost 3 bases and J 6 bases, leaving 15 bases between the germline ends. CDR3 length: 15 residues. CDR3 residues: CASSFSRLGRNEQFF. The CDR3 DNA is TGTGCCAGCAGCTTTTCGCGGTTGGGACGCAATGAGCAGTTCTTC.

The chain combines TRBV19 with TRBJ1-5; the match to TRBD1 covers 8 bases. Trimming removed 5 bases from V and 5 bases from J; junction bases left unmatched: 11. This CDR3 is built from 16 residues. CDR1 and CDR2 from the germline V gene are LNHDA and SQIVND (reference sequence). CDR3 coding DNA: TGTGCCAGTAGTCTCCTCTGGCAGGGGGCCGATCAGCCCCAGCATTTT. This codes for CASSLLWQGADQPQHF.